This entry describes one T cell receptor beta chain. Antigen specificity is unknown. This sample was taken from a study of T cell repertoires in cytomegalovirus infection. Whole-study context: CMV infection plus the matching HLA type was flagged by public TCR beta signatures.

V lost 1 base to trimming and J lost 3 bases; unmatched junction nucleotides: 1. The CDR3 consists of 15 residues. Germline values: CDR1 MGHRA, CDR2 YSYEKL. Broader study findings: The response measured ex vivo was dominated by TCR beta clonotypes (HLA-C-restricted and CMV-specific). CMV carriers with the relevant HLA were identified by cumulative public TCR beta family frequency.

TCRdb re-called the reads with MiXCR, one entry per CDR3 protein. The table has about 500,000 distinct CDR3 sequences, 30% to 40% seen once; the top ten hold roughly 17%. This chain uses TRBV4-1 with TRBJ2-7; 12 bases match TRBD2. This sample comprised cultured PBMCs, obtained from culture after CMV antigen stimulation. This clonotype was sampled from a human donor in good health (CMV status not recorded). Some clones in this sample may be carry-over from other donors' samples. The CDR3 here is CASSQGLAGDYEQYF. The CDR3, as DNA: TGCGCCAGCAGCCAAGGACTAGCGGGGGACTACGAGCAGTACTTC.